Reported below is one TCR beta chain. What it recognizes is unknown. V shed 10 bases and J shed 2 bases, with 15 bases lying between them. Looked up from germline, CDR1 is MNHEY and CDR2 is SMNVEV (reference sequence). This CDR3 has 13 amino acids. The data belong to a study of Tregs in tolerant kidney transplant recipients. Points from the study as a whole: Activated donor B cell expansion appeared to reveal the most relevant donor-specific TCRbeta repertoire.

The table came from immunoSEQ multiplex PCR; TCRdb's copy has only in-frame clones and leaves some out. This repertoire shows some 70,000 clones, around 84% found once; its top ten account for roughly 4.9%. Thawed PBMCs were FACS-sorted into unstimulated CD4+CD25+CD127- regulatory T cells, CD4+CD25- non-regulatory cells, CD4 and CD8 cells. The sequence derives from a human donor in good health. Sequencing was performed on CD4+ T cells from blood. V usage is TRBV27 and J usage is TRBJ2-7; perhaps D is TRBD1 or TRBD2 (5 bases each). CDR3 coding DNA: TGTGCCACCCCAATGGGGGACCCCTACGAGCAGTACTTC. Protein: CATPMGDPYEQYF.